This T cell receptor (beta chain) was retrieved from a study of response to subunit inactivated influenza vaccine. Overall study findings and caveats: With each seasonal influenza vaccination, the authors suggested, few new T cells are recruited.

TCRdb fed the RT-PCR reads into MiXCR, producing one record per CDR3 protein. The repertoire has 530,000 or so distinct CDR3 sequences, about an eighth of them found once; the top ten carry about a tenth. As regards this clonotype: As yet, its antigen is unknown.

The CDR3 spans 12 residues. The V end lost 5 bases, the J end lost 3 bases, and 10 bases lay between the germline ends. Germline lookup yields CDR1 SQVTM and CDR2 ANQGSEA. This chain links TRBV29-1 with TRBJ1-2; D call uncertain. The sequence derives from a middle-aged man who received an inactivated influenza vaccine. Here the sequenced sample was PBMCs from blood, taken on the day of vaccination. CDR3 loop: CSVIGLDYGYTF. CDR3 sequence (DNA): TGCAGCGTTATTGGCCTTGACTATGGCTACACCTTC.